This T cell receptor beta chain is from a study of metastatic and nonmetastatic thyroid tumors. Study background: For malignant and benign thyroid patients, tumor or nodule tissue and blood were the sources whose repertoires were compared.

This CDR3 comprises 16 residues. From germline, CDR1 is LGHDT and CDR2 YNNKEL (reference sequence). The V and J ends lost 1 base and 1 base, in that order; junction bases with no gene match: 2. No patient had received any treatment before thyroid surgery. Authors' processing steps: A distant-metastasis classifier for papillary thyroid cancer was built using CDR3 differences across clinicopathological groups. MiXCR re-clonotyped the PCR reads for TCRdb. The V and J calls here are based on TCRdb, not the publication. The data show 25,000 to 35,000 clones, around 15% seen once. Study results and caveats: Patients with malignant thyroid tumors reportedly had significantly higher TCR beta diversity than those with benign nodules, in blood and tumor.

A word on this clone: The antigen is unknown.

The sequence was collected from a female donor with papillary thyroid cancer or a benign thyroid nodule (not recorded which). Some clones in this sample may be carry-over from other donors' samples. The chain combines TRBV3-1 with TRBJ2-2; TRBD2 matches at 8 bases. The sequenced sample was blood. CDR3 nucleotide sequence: TGTGCCAGCAGCCAAGCCCTAGCGGGGAACACCGGGGAGCTGTTTTTT. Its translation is CASSQALAGNTGELFF.